A single sample is the source of the 4 T cell receptor beta chains below, sequenced in a study of T cell responses to AZD1222 COVID-19 vaccine (dated by TCRdb to about 2021). Library preparation employed the immunoSEQ multiplex PCR assay. TCRdb carries this immuneACCESS record with in-frame sequences only. Its versions omit some clonotypes, under half of them owing to an unresolved V gene in the studies checked, with the rest unexplained. This sample comprises 150,000 to 200,000 clones, 88% of them detected only once. The ten largest clones add up to 11% of the sample. What the time point label conveys for this sample: about 28 days (+/-7) after the second vaccine dose. The sequencing here drew on peripheral blood, taken 28 days after the second AZD1222 dose. The receptors originated from an adult who received the AZD1222 COVID-19 vaccine.

The V gene is TRBV18, the J gene TRBJ2-7; 10 bases fit TRBD1. This CDR3 has 15 residues. Trimming removed 6 bases from V and 2 bases from J; junction bases left unmatched: 7. CDR1 KGHSH and CDR2 LQKENI come from the germline V gene. The DNA of the CDR3 is TGTGCCAGCTCCGGGCAGGGGACAGGGGCCTACGAGCAGTACTTC. Its translation: CASSGQGTGAYEQYF.

Concerning this clone: The junction departs from germline at one end; a sequencing error may be responsible. This chain links TRBV6-5 with TRBJ2-7; D is tentatively TRBD1 or TRBD2 (6 bases each). The CDR3 is 12 residues long. Germline CDR1 reads MNHEY; CDR2 reads SVGAGI. Here the CDR3 reads CACRSGAREQYF. In nucleotides, the CDR3 is TGTGCCTGCAGGTCGGGGGCGCGAGAGCAGTACTTC.

The V gene is TRBV5-1, the J gene TRBJ2-3, with 8 bases matching TRBD1. V shed 6 bases, J shed 2 bases, and the junction held 5 bases outside the gene matches. The CDR3 contains 14 residues. Per the germline V gene, CDR1 is SGHRS and CDR2 is YFSETQ. DNA for the CDR3: TGCGCCAGCATCCGGGACAGGAACACAGATACGCAGTATTTT. It yields the protein CASIRDRNTDTQYF.

V and J are TRBV4-3 and TRBJ1-4, with D possibly being TRBD1 (6 bases). Trimming removed 1 base at V and 5 bases at J, with 14 bases between. Germline lookup yields CDR1 LGHNA and CDR2 YSLEER. The CDR3 extends over 16 amino acids. This CDR3 reads CASSQGGQGWNEKLFF. The CDR3 DNA is TGCGCCAGCAGCCAAGGGGGGCAGGGATGGAATGAAAAACTGTTTTTT.